These 26 T cell receptor beta chains originate from one sample sequenced in a study of T-cell reconstitution after alpha-beta-depleted transplantation in children. Regarding the study as a whole: T-cell numbers and diversity one year post-transplant derived largely from freshly generated T cells.

Preparing the TCRbeta library involved the use of unique molecular identifiers. TCRdb re-analysed the PCR reads in MiXCR, keeping a single row per CDR3 protein. The table lists a few hundred thousand distinct CDR3 sequences, over 7% of them singletons. Which antigens these TCRs recognize remains unknown. The material was peripheral blood, obtained 360 days after TCRalphabeta/CD19-depleted stem cell transplant. These receptor sequences come from a female patient aged 2-9 years who had a stem cell transplant for Fanconi anemia, so the T cells may come from the graft donor.

Ten or more counts support this clonotype. The rearrangement joins TRBV20-1 to TRBJ2-3; D is possibly TRBD1 or TRBD2 (5 bases each). Germline-derived CDR1 and CDR2 are DFQATT and SNEGSKA (reference sequence). This CDR3 contains 14 residues. Trimming removed 2 bases at V and 5 bases at J, with 14 bases between. DNA of the CDR3: TGCAGTGCTAGACTTGGGGGAGTGAGAGATACGCAGTATTTT. This codes for CSARLGGVRDTQYF.

This clonotype occurred a few times. The chain employs TRBV6-1 and TRBJ2-1; either TRBD1 or TRBD2 may fit D (6 bases each). From germline, CDR1 is MNHNS and CDR2 SASEGT. Trimming shortened V by 8 bases and J by 0 bases, and 14 bases separated the two germline ends. The CDR3 contains 15 residues. CDR3: CASGQSGFSYNEQFF. CDR3 DNA sequence: TGTGCCAGCGGACAGAGCGGGTTCTCCTACAATGAGCAGTTCTTC.

This clonotype appeared many times. The V gene is TRBV15, the J gene TRBJ2-2; the D is unclear. Germline V gene lookup returns CDR1 LNHNV and CDR2 YYDKDF (reference sequence). This CDR3 is built from 13 residues. V was shortened by 0 bases and J by 7 bases, with 6 bases between the two germline ends. The CDR3 coding sequence is TGTGCCACCAGCAGAGATACTAACGGGGAGCTGTTTTTT. It yields the protein CATSRDTNGELFF.

This chain connects TRBV7-2 to TRBJ1-2, with 10 bases matching TRBD1. V lost 8 bases and J lost 8; bases outside the gene matches: 5. The CDR3 is 12 residues long. Germline lookup yields CDR1 SGHTA and CDR2 FQGNSA. The CDR3 spells CASGSTGGGYTF. In DNA, the CDR3 is TGTGCCAGCGGATCGACAGGGGGCGGCTACACCTTC.

This clonotype has a handful of counts. The chain combines TRBV6-1 with TRBJ2-3; no reliable D call. The V gene lost 6 bases and the J gene lost 2 bases, with 18 bases spanning the gap. Germline loops: CDR1 MNHNS, CDR2 SASEGT. This CDR3 comprises 16 residues. The CDR3 here is CASSRGPSTSTDTQYF. CDR3 in DNA: TGTGCCAGCAGCCGCGGACCATCAACCTCCACAGATACGCAGTATTTT.

This clonotype was counted at least ten times. The J gene is TRBJ2-1, the V gene TRBV9; D is undetermined. V was pared by 1 base and J by 3 bases, with 8 bases between. This CDR3 contains 14 residues. CDR1 and CDR2 from the germline V gene are SGDLS and YYNGEE. CDR3: CASSVNSNYNEQFF. Here the CDR3 DNA reads TGTGCCAGCAGCGTAAACTCCAACTACAATGAGCAGTTCTTC.

This clonotype appeared a few times. The chain recombines TRBV6-1 with TRBJ1-3; D is perhaps TRBD1 (5 bases). Trimming cost V 5 bases and J 0 bases, with 17 bases left between them. Germline V CDR1 and CDR2: MNHNS, SASEGT. The CDR3 covers 17 residues. The DNA for the CDR3 is TGTGCCAGCAGTAAGGGGAGAACGGGTGACTCTGGAAACACCATATATTTT. It is translated as CASSKGRTGDSGNTIYF.

This chain's CDR3 is CASSYSAGGHLYNEQFF. In DNA form, the CDR3 reads TGTGCCAGCAGTTACTCGGCGGGGGGTCACCTATACAATGAGCAGTTCTTC. The V call is TRBV6-2 or TRBV6-3, the J call TRBJ2-1; TRBD2 aligns across 8 bases. Germline trimming cut 0 bases from V and 4 bases from J; bases unmatched to any gene: 8. The CDR3 has 17 amino acids. Germline CDR1 and CDR2: MNHEY and SVGEGT.

At least ten counts were recorded for this clonotype. CDR3 DNA sequence: TGTGCCAGCAGCTTAACGGGCCCATCCACAGATACGCAGTATTTT. Amino acids: CASSLTGPSTDTQYF. The chain uses TRBV7-3 and TRBJ2-3, with D uncertain. V was cut by 0 bases and J by 2 bases, with 9 bases left in between. This CDR3 comprises 15 residues. The germline V gene has CDR1 SGHTA and CDR2 FQGTGA.

This clonotype was recorded at least ten times. The rearrangement links TRBV12-3 or TRBV12-4 to TRBJ2-1; D ambiguous. This CDR3 has 17 residues. Trimming took 0 bases from V and 2 from J, leaving 14 bases between them. The CDR3 reads CASSLAGSHNTYNEQFF. CDR3 DNA: TGTGCCAGCAGTTTAGCGGGAAGTCACAACACCTACAATGAGCAGTTCTTC.

This clonotype was recorded a few times. The V and J genes are TRBV20-1 and TRBJ2-3; 10 positions agree with TRBD2. V shed 3 bases, J shed 4 bases, and the junction held 7 bases outside the gene matches. Germline assignment: CDR1 DFQATT and CDR2 SNEGSKA (reference sequence). CDR3 length: 15 residues. CDR3 DNA sequence: TGCAGTGCTAGTTTGCTAGCGGGAGAGGCAGATACGCAGTATTTT. Translating it yields CSASLLAGEADTQYF.

This clonotype was observed at least ten times. The chain has TRBV20-1 and TRBJ2-1; D not certain. Germline V gene lookup returns CDR1 DFQATT and CDR2 SNEGSKA (reference sequence). Trimming stripped 7 bases from V and 5 bases from J, with 9 bases between. The CDR3 totals 11 residues. CDR3 sequence (DNA): TGCAGTGTCCCCTACAACAATGAGCAGTTCTTC. Its translation: CSVPYNNEQFF.

The V call is TRBV11-2, the J call TRBJ2-3; D is ambiguous. Trimming shortened V by 5 bases and J by 2 bases, and 14 bases separated the two germline ends. CDR1 is SGHAT and CDR2 is FQNNGV in the germline V gene. This CDR3 contains 15 residues. Written as DNA, the CDR3 is TGTGCCAGCAGCCCATACCAGGCAGACACAGATACGCAGTATTTT. This encodes CASSPYQADTDTQYF.

This clonotype was counted between two and nine times. V is TRBV9 and J is TRBJ1-6, with TRBD1 matching over 7 bases. The junction had 8 bases not matched to a gene; V was cut back by 3 bases and J by 5 bases. The CDR3 sequence is 16 residues long. Germline V gene lookup returns CDR1 SGDLS and CDR2 YYNGEE. CDR3 residues: CASSAGQSLDNSPLHF. The DNA for the CDR3 is TGTGCCAGCAGCGCGGGACAGAGCCTCGATAATTCACCCCTCCACTTT.

This chain connects TRBV6-5 to TRBJ1-5; the D gene is possibly TRBD1 (6 bases). Germline V gene data show CDR1 as MNHEY and CDR2 as SVGAGI. The CDR3 runs 13 residues. V lost 5 bases and J 3 bases, leaving 8 bases between the germline ends. The CDR3 DNA follows: TGTGCCAGCAGTAGGACAGACAATCAGCCCCAGCATTTT. This translates into CASSRTDNQPQHF.

The V call is TRBV6-1, the J call TRBJ2-7, with D possibly being TRBD1 (5 bases). This CDR3 comprises 15 residues. CDR1 and CDR2 from the germline V gene are MNHNS and SASEGT. Trimming removed 6 bases at V and 0 bases at J, with 15 bases between. This CDR3 is CASSAPPRGSYEQYF. CDR3 DNA: TGTGCCAGCAGCGCCCCTCCTAGGGGCTCCTACGAGCAGTACTTC.

Concerning this clonotype: A single base separates this from a much larger clone, so it may be a read error. The final CDR3 position lacks the conserved phenylalanine or tryptophan, pointing to a likely read error. The gene calls are TRBV29-1 and TRBJ1-1, with D possibly matching TRBD1 (6 bases). Germline lookup yields CDR1 SQVTM and CDR2 ANQGSEA. The CDR3 covers 14 residues. V was clipped by 6 bases and J by 3 bases, with 17 bases between them. CDR3 coding DNA: TGCAGCGTCCGAGCAACAGGGTTGGACACTGAAGCTTTCTCT. It translates to CSVRATGLDTEAFS.

This clonotype was counted between two and nine times. V gene TRBV6-5 combines with J gene TRBJ1-2, with a tentative D call TRBD1 (6 bases). This CDR3 is built from 13 residues. Germline V gene lookup returns CDR1 MNHEY and CDR2 SVGAGI. V was shortened by 0 bases and J by 13 bases, with 15 bases between the two germline ends. CDR3 region: CASSYSGTRGSTF. DNA for the CDR3: TGTGCCAGCAGTTACTCCGGGACAAGAGGATCCACCTTC.

This clonotype was counted a few times. The chain links TRBV6-5 to TRBJ1-6; 7 bases align to TRBD1. This CDR3 region has 14 residues. V trimming: 8 bases; J trimming: 2 bases; junction bases outside the gene matches: 3. CDR1 and CDR2 from the germline V gene are MNHEY and SVGAGI. CDR3 sequence: CASGDRAYNSPLHF. The CDR3 DNA reads as TGTGCCAGCGGAGACAGGGCCTATAATTCACCCCTCCACTTT.

The J gene is TRBJ2-1, the V gene TRBV11-2; 10 bases map to TRBD2. CDR1 and CDR2 from the germline V gene are SGHAT and FQNNGV. The CDR3 runs to 19 residues. Trimming removed 5 bases from V and 2 bases from J; junction bases left unmatched: 15. In DNA, the CDR3 is TGTGCCAGCAGCCCATCCCCTACTAGCGGGGTTAAACCCTACAATGAGCAGTTCTTC. Translating gives CASSPSPTSGVKPYNEQFF.

This clonotype was seen ten or more times. The chain couples TRBV21-1 to TRBJ2-5; the table's D call, TRBD2, was not checked against the DNA. TRBV21-1 corresponds to a pseudogene. The length of the CDR3 is 19 residues. The CDR3 DNA sequence: TGTGCCAGCAGCAAAGGTGTAGCGGGGATCTCTTGGTACCAAGAGACCCAGTACTTC. The encoded protein is CASSKGVAGISWYQETQYF.

The V and J genes are TRBV9 and TRBJ2-1; 10 bases match TRBD2. The CDR3 contains 19 residues. V dropped 4 bases and J dropped 7; count of bases not matched to a gene: 20. Germline CDR1 reads SGDLS; CDR2 reads YYNGEE. In DNA form, the CDR3 reads TGTGCCAGCAGCCCCTTCCTAGGGCTAGCGGGGGCTCAGGGGAATGAGCAGTTCTTC. Protein product: CASSPFLGLAGAQGNEQFF.

The chain links TRBV6-5 to TRBJ2-3; 13 nucleotides align to TRBD2. There are 17 residues in the CDR3. Trimming took 0 bases from V and 1 from J; bases not matched to a gene: 1. Germline-derived CDR1 and CDR2 are MNHEY and SVGAGI. This CDR3 reads CASSYSGLAGGTDTQYF. The CDR3 nucleotides are TGTGCCAGCAGTTACTCCGGACTAGCGGGGGGCACAGATACGCAGTATTTT.

This sequence joins TRBV11-1 and TRBJ1-4; 7 bases fit TRBD1. The germline CDR1 and CDR2 sequences are SGHAT and FQDESV (reference sequence). The CDR3 length is 20 residues. V dropped 1 base and J dropped 0; count of bases not matched to a gene: 14. The CDR3 loop is CASSLVSLQGGPPTNEKLFF. DNA for the CDR3: TGTGCCAGCAGCTTAGTATCGCTCCAGGGGGGCCCGCCAACTAATGAAAAACTGTTTTTT.

This clonotype turned up a few times. V gene TRBV7-9 combines with J gene TRBJ2-3; D gene unclear. CDR1 and CDR2 from the germline V gene are SEHNR and FQNEAQ (reference sequence). The CDR3 has 15 residues. The V end lost 4 bases, the J end lost 2 bases, and 13 bases lay between the germline ends. The CDR3 region is CASSSVTVLTDTQYF. The CDR3 DNA reads TGTGCCAGCAGCTCGGTAACGGTACTCACAGATACGCAGTATTTT.

This clonotype was seen ten or more times. This rearrangement joins TRBV20-1 to TRBJ1-2; D not resolved. Per the germline V gene, CDR1 is DFQATT and CDR2 is SNEGSKA (reference sequence). The V end was cut by 3 bases, the J end by 5 bases, with 10 bases between. CDR3 length: 12 residues. The DNA for the CDR3 is TGCAGTGCTAGTCGCAGGACTTATGGCTACACCTTC. It is translated as CSASRRTYGYTF.